This is a list of T cell receptor beta chains from one sample in a study of shared clonotypes between healthy human individuals. Only in-frame clones appear in the TCRdb table, and some are missing; sequencing was by immunoSEQ multiplex PCR. The sample lists approximately 1.5 million clones; 95% to 99% were seen once. The sequenced sample consisted of naive CD4+ T cells sorted from blood. These receptor sequences come from a young man in good health. CDR3s include the opening cysteine and the closing phenylalanine or tryptophan. Size is omitted from some rows. Given values are once, few, many or a class for expanded clones.

clone size,V gene,J gene,CDR3 protein
NA,TRBV10-2,TRBJ2-1,CASTKAGGPEYNEQFF
NA,TRBV11-2,TRBJ2-3,CASSLGGRTADTQYF
NA,TRBV18,TRBJ1-4,CASSPYSVDEKLFF
NA,TRBV2,TRBJ1-1,CASSDLTGGTEAFF
once,TRBV10-2,TRBJ2-7,CASSPGQGPYEQYF
NA,TRBV27,TRBJ2-5,CASSPDLRRGTQYF
NA,TRBV5-1,TRBJ1-1,CASSSGTANTEAFF
NA,TRBV7-2,TRBJ2-1,CASSLRELAVYNEQFF
NA,TRBV11-2,TRBJ1-5,CASSLGLNQPQHF
NA,TRBV6-5,TRBJ2-4,CASSPLGGRAIQYF
once,TRBV11-2,TRBJ2-2,CASSQLAGGVGELFF
NA,TRBV27,TRBJ2-3,CASSFGGGNTDTQYF
NA,TRBV19,TRBJ1-5,CASSFNRRQGNQPQHF
once,TRBV28,TRBJ1-4,CASSSLRTGLEEKLFF
NA,TRBV7-2,TRBJ2-1,CASSLRGAASSYNEQFF
NA,TRBV6-6,TRBJ1-1,CTSRLGARATEAFF
NA,TRBV10-2,TRBJ2-7,CASKQGPYEQYF
NA,TRBV19,TRBJ2-2,CASSRGAGANTGELFF
NA,TRBV5-1,TRBJ2-2,CASSLRPGTVSGELFF
NA,TRBV14,TRBJ2-1,CASSPLFLYNEQFF
NA,TRBV11-3,TRBJ1-1,CASSLAGGTEAFF
NA,TRBV19,TRBJ2-1,CASSIIRGLGDEQFF
NA,TRBV6-1,TRBJ2-7,CASSEWWRLYEQYF
NA,TRBV4-1,TRBJ2-7,CASSSIADTTYEQYF
NA,TRBV28,TRBJ2-3,CASSLSGETDTQYF
NA,TRBV19,TRBJ2-1,CASSIVGQGTGNEQFF
NA,TRBV6-8,TRBJ1-3,CASSYGCVPGPSGNTIYF
NA,TRBV7-9,TRBJ2-5,CASSSGQKETQYF
once,TRBV5-4,TRBJ1-3,CASSLSGSGNTIYF
NA,TRBV29-1,TRBJ1-2,CSAGTVNYGYTF
NA,TRBV15,TRBJ2-2,CATSRDRIHTGELFF
NA,TRBV11-2,TRBJ2-1,CASSLASVAEQFF
NA,TRBV7-9,TRBJ1-5,CASSADQRGVSNQPQHF
NA,TRBV6-5,TRBJ2-5,CASSGDRQGAQYF
NA,TRBV27,TRBJ2-7,CASSLSALPGTYEQYF
NA,TRBV10-2,TRBJ2-3,CASRGLAYTDTQYF
NA,TRBV7-2,TRBJ2-7,CASSPHQDYEQYF
NA,TRBV5-5,TRBJ2-7,CASSSEMDSAYEQYF
NA,TRBV5-8,TRBJ1-3,CASSLVGSLSGNTIYF
NA,TRBV30,TRBJ1-1,CAWSEGVSAEAFF
NA,TRBV6-5,TRBJ1-2,CASSSPGTGIDGYTF
NA,TRBV18,TRBJ2-6,CASSPLDNSGANVLTF
NA,TRBV7-6,TRBJ1-4,CASSPGQGGKLFF